Described below is a single T cell receptor (beta chain) sequence and its context. Repertoires were generated with immunoSEQ multiplex PCR, while TCRdb's copy carries only in-frame clones and drops some. The repertoire holds millions of clones, roughly 93% seen once, with 0.35% to 0.5% in the top ten. CDR3 length equals 15 residues. Trimming removed 2 bases at V and 1 base at J, with 12 bases between. CDR1 and CDR2 (germline): SGHDT, YYEEEE. The record originates from a study of shared clonotypes between healthy human individuals. This TCR came from a man younger than 35 in good health. Some clones in this sample may be carry-over from other donors' samples. Material for sequencing was naive CD4+ T cells from PBMCs. Subset: CD45RA+ positively selected. V usage is TRBV5-6 and J usage is TRBJ1-1, with D tentatively TRBD1 (5 bases). The CDR3 coding sequence is TGTGCCAGCAGCTTTCTTGGGGCCTGGAACACTGAAGCTTTCTTT. This gives the protein CASSFLGAWNTEAFF.